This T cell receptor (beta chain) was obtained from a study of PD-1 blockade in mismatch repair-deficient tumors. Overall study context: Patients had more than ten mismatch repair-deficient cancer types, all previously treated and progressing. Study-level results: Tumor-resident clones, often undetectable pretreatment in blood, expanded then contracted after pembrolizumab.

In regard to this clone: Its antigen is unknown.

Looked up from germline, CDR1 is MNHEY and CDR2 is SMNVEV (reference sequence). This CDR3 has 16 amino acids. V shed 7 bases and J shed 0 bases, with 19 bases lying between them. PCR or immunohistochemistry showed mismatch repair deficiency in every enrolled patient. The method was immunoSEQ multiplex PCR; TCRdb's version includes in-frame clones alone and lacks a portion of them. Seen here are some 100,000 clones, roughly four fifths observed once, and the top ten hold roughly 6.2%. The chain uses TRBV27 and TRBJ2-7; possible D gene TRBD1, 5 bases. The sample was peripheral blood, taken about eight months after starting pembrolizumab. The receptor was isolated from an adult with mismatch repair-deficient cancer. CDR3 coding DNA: TGTGCCAGCAACCCCAAATGGGGCAAATCCTCCTACGAGCAGTACTTC. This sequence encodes CASNPKWGKSSYEQYF.